This record covers a single TCR beta chain. Its specificity is not known. FACS sorted CD4+ or CD8+ T cells into CD45RA+ naive and CD45RO+ memory. Profiling relied on immunoSEQ multiplex PCR, and the TCRdb table lists in-frame clones only, not all of them. The sample comprises 26,000 or so clones, roughly 80% of which are singletons, and roughly 0.1% rests with the top ten. The sample comes from a study of regulatory dendritic cells for organ transplantation. Regarding the study as a whole: The most alloreactive TCR clonotypes were found in resting memory CD8+ cells. Memory T cells were less diverse than naive, with memory CD8+ most oligoclonal.

Specimen: naive CD4+ T cells from blood. Specified subset: CD45RA+ naive T cells. The receptor's source is a human donor in good health.

The CDR3 sequence: CASSIELAGTLETQYF. The CDR3 DNA is TGTGCCAGTAGTATAGAACTAGCGGGGACTCTCGAGACCCAGTACTTC. V usage is TRBV19 and J usage is TRBJ2-5, with 10 bases lining up with TRBD2. The CDR3 covers 16 residues. Trimming cost V 0 bases and J 5 bases; bases outside gene matches: 6. Germline V gene sequence: CDR1 LNHDA, CDR2 SQIVND (reference sequence).